The clone carrying this T cell receptor beta chain was observed a handful of times. Its target is unknown. The data originate from a study of OX40 agonist ivuxolimab in advanced cancers. Study context: Subjects had a mean age of roughly 60 years, with a range of about 23 to 79; just over 80% were male.

Clones were read by immunoSEQ multiplex PCR, and TCRdb kept only the in-frame ones, dropping some. The sample holds about 44,000 clones; roughly 94% are singletons and the top ten take around 10%. Collection of blood occurred at baseline, at cycle 4 day 1, and at cycle 7 day 1. With 7 bases removed from V and 7 bases from J, the gap between germline ends came to 10 bases. The CDR3 runs 11 residues. Germline loops: CDR1 SNHLY, CDR2 FYNNEI. Findings of the study overall: Compared with others, partial responders at 0.1-3.0 mg/kg displayed clonal expansion among the lowest.

Material: CD4+ or CD8+ T cells sorted from blood, obtained in a trial of the OX40 agonist ivuxolimab. This chain uses TRBV2 with TRBJ1-1; D call uncertain. The sequence was obtained from an adult with an advanced solid tumor such as melanoma, head and neck, liver or kidney cancer. The CDR3 reads CASTRAIEAFF. CDR3 in DNA: TGTGCCAGCACCCGAGCAATTGAAGCTTTCTTT. The variable domain in full, with the rest retrieved from reference TRBV2 and TRBJ1-1, is EPEVTQTPSHQVTQMGQEVILRCVPISNHLYFYWYRQILGQKVEFLVSFYNNEISEKSEIFDDQFSVERPDGSNFTLKIRSTKLEDSAMYFCASTRAIEAFFGQGTRLTVV.